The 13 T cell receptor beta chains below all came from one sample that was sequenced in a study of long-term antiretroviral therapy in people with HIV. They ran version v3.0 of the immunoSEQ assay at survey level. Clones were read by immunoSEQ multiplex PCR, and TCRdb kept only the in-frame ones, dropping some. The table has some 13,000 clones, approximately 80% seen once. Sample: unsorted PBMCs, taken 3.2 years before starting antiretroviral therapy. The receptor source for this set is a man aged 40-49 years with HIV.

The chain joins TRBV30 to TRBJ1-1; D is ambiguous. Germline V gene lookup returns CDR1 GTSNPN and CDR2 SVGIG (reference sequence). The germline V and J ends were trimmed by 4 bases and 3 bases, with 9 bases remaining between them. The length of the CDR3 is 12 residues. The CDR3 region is CAWKNGYTEAFF. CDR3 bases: TGTGCCTGGAAAAATGGATACACTGAAGCTTTCTTT.

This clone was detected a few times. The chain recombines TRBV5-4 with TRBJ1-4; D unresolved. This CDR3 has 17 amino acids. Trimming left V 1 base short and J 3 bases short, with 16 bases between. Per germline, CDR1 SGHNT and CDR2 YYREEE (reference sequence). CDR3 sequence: CASSLFSLSDSNEKLFF. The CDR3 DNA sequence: TGTGCCAGCAGCTTGTTTAGTCTCTCTGACTCTAATGAAAAACTGTTTTTT.

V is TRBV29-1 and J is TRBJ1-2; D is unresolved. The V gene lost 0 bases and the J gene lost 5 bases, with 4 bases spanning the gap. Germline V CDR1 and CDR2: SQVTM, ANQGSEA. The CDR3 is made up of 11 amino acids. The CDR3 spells CSVEEPYGYTF. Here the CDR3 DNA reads TGCAGCGTTGAAGAACCGTATGGCTACACCTTC.

DNA of the CDR3: TGTGCCAGCAGTCCGGGACTAGCGGTCTACGAGCAGTACTTC. Translating gives CASSPGLAVYEQYF. The chain uses TRBV2 and TRBJ2-7, with TRBD2 matching 11 bases. CDR1 and CDR2 from the germline V gene are SNHLY and FYNNEI. The length of the CDR3 is 14 residues. V shed 5 bases and J 3 bases; nucleotides not matched to a gene: 3.

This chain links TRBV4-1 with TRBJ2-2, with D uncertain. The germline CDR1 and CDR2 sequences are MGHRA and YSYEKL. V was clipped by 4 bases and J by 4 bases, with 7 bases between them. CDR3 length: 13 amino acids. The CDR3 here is CASSRLFTGELFF. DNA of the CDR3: TGCGCCAGCAGCCGCCTGTTCACCGGGGAGCTGTTTTTT.

CDR3 DNA sequence: TGCAGCGTTGGGAAGAACACTGAAGCTTTCTTT. This encodes CSVGKNTEAFF. V gene TRBV29-1 combines with J gene TRBJ1-1, with no clear D. The ends were cut back, 4 bases at V and 1 base at J, with 4 bases in the middle. CDR3 length: 11 residues. Germline-derived CDR1 and CDR2 are SQVTM and ANQGSEA. Full variable domain (outside the CDR3, taken from reference TRBV29-1 and TRBJ1-1): SAVISQKPSRDICQRGTSLTIQCQVDSQVTMMFWYRQQPGQSLTLIATANQGSEATYESGFVIDKFPISRPNLTFSTLTVSNMSPEDSSIYLCSVGKNTEAFFGQGTRLTVV.

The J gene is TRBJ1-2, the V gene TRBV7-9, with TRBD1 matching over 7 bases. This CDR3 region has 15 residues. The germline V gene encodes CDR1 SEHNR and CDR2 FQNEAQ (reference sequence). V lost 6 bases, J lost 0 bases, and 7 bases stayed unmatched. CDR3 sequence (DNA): TGTGCCAGCAGACAAACCGGGACAGCTAACTATGGCTACACCTTC. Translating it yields CASRQTGTANYGYTF.

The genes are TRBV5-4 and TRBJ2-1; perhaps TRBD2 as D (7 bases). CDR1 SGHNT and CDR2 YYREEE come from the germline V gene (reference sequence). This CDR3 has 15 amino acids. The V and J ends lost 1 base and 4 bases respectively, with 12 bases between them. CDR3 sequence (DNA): TGTGCCAGCAGCTTGTCGGGGGGCACTTACAATGAGCAGTTCTTC. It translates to CASSLSGGTYNEQFF. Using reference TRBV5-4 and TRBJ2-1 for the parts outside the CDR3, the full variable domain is ETGVTQSPTHLIKTRGQQVTLRCSSQSGHNTVSWYQQALGQGPQFIFQYYREEENGRGNFPPRFSGLQFPNYSSELNVNALELDDSALYLCASSLSGGTYNEQFFGPGTRLTVL.

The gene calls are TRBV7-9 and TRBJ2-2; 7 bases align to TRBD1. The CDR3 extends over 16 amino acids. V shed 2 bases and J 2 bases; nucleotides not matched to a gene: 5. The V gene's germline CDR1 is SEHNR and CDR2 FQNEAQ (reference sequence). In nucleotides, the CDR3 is TGTGCCAGCAGCTTACCTCCAGGGGGAAACACCGGGGAGCTGTTTTTT. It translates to CASSLPPGGNTGELFF.

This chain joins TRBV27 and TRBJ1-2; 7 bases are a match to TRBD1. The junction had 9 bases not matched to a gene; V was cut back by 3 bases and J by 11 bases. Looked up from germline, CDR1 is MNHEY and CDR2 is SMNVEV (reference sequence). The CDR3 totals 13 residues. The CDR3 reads CASSLGVGTAYTF. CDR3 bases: TGTGCCAGCAGTTTGGGGGTGGGGACAGCATACACCTTC.

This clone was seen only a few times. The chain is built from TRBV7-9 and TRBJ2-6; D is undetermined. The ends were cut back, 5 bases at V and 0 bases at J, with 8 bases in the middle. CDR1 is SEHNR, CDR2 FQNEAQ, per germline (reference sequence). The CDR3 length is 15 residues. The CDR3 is CASSQTDSGANVLTF. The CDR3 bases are TGTGCCAGCAGCCAGACGGACTCTGGGGCCAACGTCCTGACTTTC.

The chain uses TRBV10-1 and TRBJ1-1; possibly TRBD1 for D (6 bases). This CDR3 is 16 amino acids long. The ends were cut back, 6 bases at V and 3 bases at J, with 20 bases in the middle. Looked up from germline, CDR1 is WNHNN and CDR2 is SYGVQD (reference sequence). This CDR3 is CASRRNNRDGYTEAFF. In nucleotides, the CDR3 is TGCGCCAGCAGGAGGAACAACAGGGACGGATACACTGAAGCTTTCTTT.

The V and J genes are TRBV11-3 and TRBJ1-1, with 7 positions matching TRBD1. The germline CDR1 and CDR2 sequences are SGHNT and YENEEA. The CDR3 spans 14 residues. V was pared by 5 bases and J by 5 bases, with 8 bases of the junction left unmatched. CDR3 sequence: CASSTRQGWTEAFF. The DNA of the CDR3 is TGTGCCAGCAGCACCAGACAGGGTTGGACTGAAGCTTTCTTT. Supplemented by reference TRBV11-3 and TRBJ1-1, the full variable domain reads EAGVVQSPRYKIIEKKQPVAFWCNPISGHNTLYWYLQNLGQGPELLIRYENEEAVDDSQLPKDRFSAERLKGVDSTLKIQPAELGDSAVYLCASSTRQGWTEAFFGQGTRLTVV.